These 27 T cell receptor beta chains originate from one sample sequenced in a study of PD-1 blockade in classical Hodgkin lymphoma. Repertoires were generated with immunoSEQ multiplex PCR, while TCRdb's copy carries only in-frame clones and drops some. Among 25,000 to 30,000 clones listed, roughly 80% were seen once. Time point described: cycle 4 day 1 (C4D1), after less than 7 weeks of nivolumab. All patients relapsed after autologous stem cell transplantation, and brentuximab vedotin exposure varied. Thawed PBMCs yielded CD4+ T cells through magnetic negative selection. Sample: CD4+ T cells from blood, taken before the fourth cycle of nivolumab. These receptors all stem from a human donor with classical Hodgkin lymphoma.

The rearrangement joins TRBV6-5 to TRBJ1-4; D is uncertain. This CDR3 region has 14 residues. Trimming took 2 bases from V and 3 from J, leaving 7 bases between them. Germline CDR1 and CDR2: MNHEY and SVGAGI. The CDR3 here is CASSYQPANEKLFF. CDR3 in DNA: TGTGCCAGCAGTTACCAACCAGCTAATGAAAAACTGTTTTTT.

The chain combines TRBV7-2 with TRBJ1-6, with 8 bases matching TRBD1. V was clipped by 5 bases and J by 6 bases; unmatched bases: 6. This CDR3 comprises 15 residues. Germline V CDR1 and CDR2: SGHTA, FQGNSA. The chain's CDR3 is CASSILGQGNSPLHF. The CDR3 DNA reads TGTGCCAGCAGCATCCTCGGACAGGGTAATTCACCCCTCCACTTT.

This clone showed up just once. The chain's CDR3 is CASSSMGIQETQYF. The CDR3 DNA reads TGCGCCAGCAGCAGCATGGGAATCCAAGAGACCCAGTACTTC. V usage is TRBV5-1 and J usage is TRBJ2-5; no clear D gene. This CDR3 contains 14 residues. In germline, CDR1 is SGHRS, CDR2 YFSETQ. V lost 4 bases to trimming and J lost 1 base, with 11 bases between them.

The chain recombines TRBV5-1 with TRBJ2-7, with TRBD1 identical over 9 bases. V lost 5 bases and J lost 3; bases outside the gene matches: 12. Germline assignment: CDR1 SGHRS and CDR2 YFSETQ. This CDR3 has 16 residues. The chain's CDR3 is CASSLGTGKVIYEQYF. CDR3 in DNA: TGCGCCAGCAGTTTAGGGACAGGGAAGGTGATCTACGAGCAGTACTTC.

The genes are TRBV5-4 and TRBJ2-1; TRBD2 aligns across 8 bases. After removal of 5 bases from V and 5 bases from J, the junction contained 9 bases not matched to a gene. This CDR3 contains 15 residues. Germline loops: CDR1 SGHNT, CDR2 YYREEE (reference sequence). The CDR3 DNA reads TGTGCCAGCAGAACGGTCGGGGGGGGACACAATGAGCAGTTCTTC. This encodes CASRTVGGGHNEQFF.

This clone showed up just once. V gene TRBV7-9 combines with J gene TRBJ2-2, with TRBD1 matching over 8 bases. Germline V gives CDR1 SEHNR, CDR2 FQNEAQ (reference sequence). The CDR3 extends over 14 amino acids. After removal of 6 bases from V and 4 bases from J, the junction contained 4 bases not matched to a gene. In DNA form, the CDR3 reads TGTGCCAGCAGTATGACAGGGGTCACCGGGGAGCTGTTTTTT. Translated: CASSMTGVTGELFF.

V is TRBV25-1 and J is TRBJ1-4, with 9 nucleotides matching TRBD1. There are 15 residues in the CDR3. Germline CDR1 is MGHDK and CDR2 is SYGVNS. V gave up 3 bases and J gave up 3 bases; unmatched junction bases: 2. The chain's CDR3 is CASSEDRGANEKLFF. In DNA form, the CDR3 reads TGTGCCAGCAGTGAGGACAGGGGAGCTAATGAAAAACTGTTTTTT.

The chain is built from TRBV19 and TRBJ2-3, with 7 bases aligning to TRBD2. Germline V gene sequence: CDR1 LNHDA, CDR2 SQIVND (reference sequence). Losses at the gene ends were 3 bases for V and 5 bases for J; bases not matched to a gene: 8. The CDR3 extends over 15 amino acids. CDR3 region: CASSIPGGGGDTQYF. The CDR3 DNA is TGTGCCAGTAGTATCCCAGGCGGCGGGGGAGATACGCAGTATTTT.

This chain uses TRBV5-1 with TRBJ2-4, with TRBD2 as a possible D gene (5 bases). Per the germline V gene, CDR1 is SGHRS and CDR2 is YFSETQ. The CDR3 contains 14 residues. The V and J ends lost 4 bases and 9 bases respectively, with 17 bases between them. This CDR3 reads CASSRDLAVGIQYF. The DNA for the CDR3 is TGCGCCAGCAGCCGGGATTTAGCAGTCGGCATTCAGTACTTC.

J is TRBJ1-4 and V is TRBV11-2; D is ambiguous. Germline V CDR1 and CDR2: SGHAT, FQNNGV. The CDR3 loop spans 15 amino acids. V lost 7 bases to trimming and J lost 0 bases, with 12 bases between them. For the CDR3, the DNA is TGTGCCAGCACATCCTCCCTTGCAACTAATGAAAAACTGTTTTTT. Translated: CASTSSLATNEKLFF.

The rearrangement uses TRBV5-3 and TRBJ1-5; D call uncertain. TRBV5-3 is given ORF status, its function remaining uncertain. V was shortened by 2 bases and J by 0 bases, with 6 bases between the two germline ends. CDR3 length: 14 residues. The CDR3 reads CARSFPDSNQPQHF. DNA of the CDR3: TGTGCCAGAAGCTTCCCAGATAGCAATCAGCCCCAGCATTTT.

The gene calls are TRBV28 and TRBJ2-7; 8 bases map to TRBD2. Germline V gene data show CDR1 as MDHEN and CDR2 as SYDVKM. The CDR3 has 13 amino acids. The V segment lost 6 bases and the J segment 4 bases; nucleotides outside the gene matches: 5. CDR3 loop: CASRAGAPYEQYF. The DNA for the CDR3 is TGTGCCAGCAGAGCGGGGGCGCCTTACGAGCAGTACTTC.

V and J are TRBV5-1 and TRBJ2-3, with unresolved D. CDR3 size: 14 residues. The V end was cut by 7 bases, the J end by 0 bases, with 12 bases between. CDR1 is SGHRS and CDR2 is YFSETQ in the germline V gene. The CDR3 nucleotides read TGCGCCAGCCATTTGGGCCGTAGCACAGATACGCAGTATTTT. Amino acid sequence: CASHLGRSTDTQYF. The variable domain in full, completed from reference TRBV5-1 and TRBJ2-3, reads KAGVTQTPRYLIKTRGQQVTLSCSPISGHRSVSWYQQTPGQGLQFLFEYFSETQRNKGNFPGRFSGRQFSNSRSEMNVSTLELGDSALYLCASHLGRSTDTQYFGPGTRLTVL.

This clone was observed a single time. The chain couples TRBV30 to TRBJ2-1, with a possible D match to TRBD2 (6 bases). CDR1 and CDR2 (germline): GTSNPN, SVGIG (reference sequence). Deletions cut 4 bases from V and 3 bases from J, with 19 bases between. The CDR3 has 16 residues. The CDR3 loop reads CAWTGGGVGGYNEQFF. The CDR3 coding sequence is TGTGCCTGGACCGGTGGCGGGGTCGGGGGCTACAATGAGCAGTTCTTC. Full variable domain (missing parts from reference TRBV30 and TRBJ2-1): SQTIHQWPATLVQPVGSPLSLECTVEGTSNPNLYWYRQAAGRGLQLLFYSVGIGQISSEVPQNLSASRPQDRQFILSSKKLLLSDSGFYLCAWTGGGVGGYNEQFFGPGTRLTVL.

This chain connects TRBV27 to TRBJ2-5; D may be TRBD1 (5 bases). The CDR3 spans 13 residues. V lost 3 bases, J lost 1 base, and 6 bases lay in between. Per the germline V gene, CDR1 is MNHEY and CDR2 is SMNVEV (reference sequence). The CDR3 coding sequence is TGTGCCAGCAGTTTCGACAGCCAAGAGACCCAGTACTTC. Its protein product is CASSFDSQETQYF.

The chain joins TRBV5-6 to TRBJ2-1; D is unresolved. This CDR3 has 18 residues. Germline-derived CDR1 and CDR2 are SGHDT and YYEEEE. V was pared by 4 bases and J by 0 bases, with 20 bases between. DNA of the CDR3: TGTGCCAGCAGCCGGGTTCCTGGGTGGATAAGCTCCTACAATGAGCAGTTCTTC. Encoded protein: CASSRVPGWISSYNEQFF.

The rearrangement links TRBV7-8 to TRBJ1-2; D perhaps matches TRBD1 (5 bases). Trimming left V 0 bases short and J 4 bases short, with 12 bases between. CDR1 is SGHVS, CDR2 FQNEAQ, per germline. This CDR3 has 15 amino acids. The CDR3 reads CASSLASAGSYGYTF. Here the CDR3 DNA reads TGTGCCAGCAGCTTAGCGTCGGCAGGGTCCTATGGCTACACCTTC.

The chain recombines TRBV5-1 with TRBJ1-4; TRBD1 aligns across 9 bases. The CDR3 loop spans 16 amino acids. From germline, CDR1 is SGHRS and CDR2 YFSETQ. Trimming took 5 bases from V and 3 from J; bases not matched to a gene: 8. For the CDR3, the DNA is TGCGCCAGCAGACCAACAGGGGGCGCGTCTAATGAAAAACTGTTTTTT. Its protein is CASRPTGGASNEKLFF. The variable domain in full, completed from reference TRBV5-1 and TRBJ1-4, reads KAGVTQTPRYLIKTRGQQVTLSCSPISGHRSVSWYQQTPGQGLQFLFEYFSETQRNKGNFPGRFSGRQFSNSRSEMNVSTLELGDSALYLCASRPTGGASNEKLFFGSGTQLSVL.

The chain combines TRBV4-2 with TRBJ1-2, with no clear D. CDR1 and CDR2 (germline): LGHNA, YNFKEQ. The ends were cut back, 0 bases at V and 6 bases at J, with 14 bases in the middle. This CDR3 comprises 15 residues. DNA for the CDR3: TGTGCCAGCAGCCAAGATACAGCCACCGGAGATGGCTACACCTTC. As protein: CASSQDTATGDGYTF.

V usage is TRBV6-5 and J usage is TRBJ2-3; possible D gene TRBD1, 7 bases. Trimming took 4 bases from V and 6 from J, leaving 20 bases between them. The CDR3 totals 16 residues. Germline CDR1 reads MNHEY; CDR2 reads SVGAGI. The CDR3 loop reads CASSFQTGRSGDTQYF. The CDR3 coding sequence is TGTGCCAGCAGTTTTCAGACAGGGAGGTCTGGGGATACGCAGTATTTT.

The chain uses TRBV19 and TRBJ2-5, with D possibly matching TRBD1 (6 bases). The CDR3 is 11 residues long. V gave up 6 bases and J gave up 5 bases, with 7 bases separating them. Germline CDR1 is LNHDA and CDR2 is SQIVND (reference sequence). As DNA, the CDR3 is TGTGCCAGTAGCCAGGGGGAGACCCAGTACTTC. Amino acid sequence: CASSQGETQYF.

In this sample, this clone turned up a few times. The gene calls are TRBV2 and TRBJ2-7, with 9 bases aligning to TRBD1. CDR3 length: 13 residues. CDR1 is SNHLY, CDR2 FYNNEI, per germline. The V and J ends lost 10 bases and 2 bases, in that order; junction bases with no gene match: 6. The CDR3 DNA reads TGTGCCACCGTCCGGGACAGGGCCTACGAGCAGTACTTC. Protein: CATVRDRAYEQYF.

This clone was seen only a few times. The chain joins TRBV7-9 to TRBJ1-1; D is perhaps TRBD1 (6 bases). The ends were cut back, 5 bases at V and 4 bases at J, with 17 bases in the middle. Germline V gives CDR1 SEHNR, CDR2 FQNEAQ (reference sequence). The CDR3 has 15 amino acids. As DNA, the CDR3 is TGTGCCAGCAGCCCGCCGGGGGGCGTAGTCACTGAAGCTTTCTTT. This codes for CASSPPGGVVTEAFF.

The rearrangement joins TRBV5-1 to TRBJ2-2, with 7 bases fitting TRBD1. The germline gives CDR1 SGHRS, CDR2 YFSETQ. The CDR3 is 15 residues long. With V trimmed by 8 bases and J by 5 bases, 12 bases remained unmatched. CDR3 sequence: CASSQGSGNTGELFF. CDR3 bases: TGCGCCAGTTCACAGGGGTCCGGGAATACCGGGGAGCTGTTTTTT.

The chain uses TRBV4-1 and TRBJ2-7; TRBD1 agrees at 7 bases. Germline V CDR1 and CDR2: MGHRA, YSYEKL. The CDR3 extends over 16 amino acids. J gave up 5 bases and V 3 bases, and 13 bases lay outside the gene matches. The CDR3 here is CASSQGRTPQGDEQYF. The CDR3 DNA reads as TGCGCCAGCAGCCAGGGACGGACCCCCCAGGGGGACGAGCAGTACTTC.

This chain uses TRBV4-1 with TRBJ1-2; D may be TRBD1 (5 bases). This CDR3 is 16 amino acids long. From germline, CDR1 is MGHRA and CDR2 YSYEKL. Trimming left V 5 bases short and J 3 bases short, with 19 bases between. The CDR3: CASSYLPTTEYYGYTF. The CDR3 region has the DNA TGCGCCAGCAGCTACCTCCCCACGACAGAGTACTATGGCTACACCTTC.

The V and J genes are TRBV6-5 and TRBJ2-2, with TRBD2 matching over 7 bases. Per germline, CDR1 MNHEY and CDR2 SVGAGI. The J segment lost 0 bases and the V segment lost 2 bases, leaving 3 bases of the junction unmatched. This CDR3 is built from 16 residues. Here the CDR3 DNA reads TGTGCCAGCAGTTACGGGACTACCACGAACACCGGGGAGCTGTTTTTT. It codes for CASSYGTTTNTGELFF.